This T cell receptor beta chain came from a study of cytomegalovirus exposure and HLA in healthy donors. At the level of the study: Early released data had roughly 81 million unique TCRs, all coming from HLA-typed donors. Notes on the study in general: A later analysis found common viral pathogens apparently linked to several of the most significant clusters. Associated with HLA alleles at 0.05 false discovery rate in a later analysis were 16,951 TCR beta sequences. Earlier findings revealed that most TCR beta V segments proved productive either about 87% or about 30% of the time.

Vbeta (60) and Jbeta (13) primers were used in the PCR. Using immunoSEQ multiplex PCR, the repertoire was profiled, and TCRdb retains in-frame clones only, with some absent. The sample shows around 160,000 clones, 60% to 80% of them seen only once. A note on this clone: The antigen is unknown.

This receptor was obtained from a woman between 40 and 50 years old in good health and CMV-seropositive. The material sequenced was PBMCs.

The CDR3 is CASNMGEGYGYTF. The CDR3, as DNA: TGTGCCAGCAACATGGGGGAGGGGTATGGCTACACCTTC. The V and J genes are TRBV6-5 and TRBJ1-2; weak D call: TRBD1 (5 bases). V lost 7 bases to trimming and J lost 5 bases, with 14 bases between them. CDR3 length: 13 amino acids. Looked up from germline, CDR1 is MNHEY and CDR2 is SVGAGI.